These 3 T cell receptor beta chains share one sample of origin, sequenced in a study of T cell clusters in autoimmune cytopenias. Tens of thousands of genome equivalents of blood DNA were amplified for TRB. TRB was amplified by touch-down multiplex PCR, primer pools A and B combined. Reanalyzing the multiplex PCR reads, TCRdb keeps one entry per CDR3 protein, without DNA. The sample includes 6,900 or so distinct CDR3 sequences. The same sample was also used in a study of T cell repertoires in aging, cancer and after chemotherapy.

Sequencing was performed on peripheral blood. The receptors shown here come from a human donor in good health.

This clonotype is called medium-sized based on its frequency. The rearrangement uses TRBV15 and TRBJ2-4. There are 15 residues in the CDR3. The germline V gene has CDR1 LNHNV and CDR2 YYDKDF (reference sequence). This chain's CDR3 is CATSSGLLAKNIQYF.

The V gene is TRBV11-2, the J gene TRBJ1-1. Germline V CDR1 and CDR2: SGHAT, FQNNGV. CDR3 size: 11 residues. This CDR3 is CASSIMPRVFF.

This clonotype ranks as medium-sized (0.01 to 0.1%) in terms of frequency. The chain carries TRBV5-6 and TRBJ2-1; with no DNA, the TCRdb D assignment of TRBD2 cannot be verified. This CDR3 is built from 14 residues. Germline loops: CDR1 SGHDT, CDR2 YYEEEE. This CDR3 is CASSFGLAYNEQFF.